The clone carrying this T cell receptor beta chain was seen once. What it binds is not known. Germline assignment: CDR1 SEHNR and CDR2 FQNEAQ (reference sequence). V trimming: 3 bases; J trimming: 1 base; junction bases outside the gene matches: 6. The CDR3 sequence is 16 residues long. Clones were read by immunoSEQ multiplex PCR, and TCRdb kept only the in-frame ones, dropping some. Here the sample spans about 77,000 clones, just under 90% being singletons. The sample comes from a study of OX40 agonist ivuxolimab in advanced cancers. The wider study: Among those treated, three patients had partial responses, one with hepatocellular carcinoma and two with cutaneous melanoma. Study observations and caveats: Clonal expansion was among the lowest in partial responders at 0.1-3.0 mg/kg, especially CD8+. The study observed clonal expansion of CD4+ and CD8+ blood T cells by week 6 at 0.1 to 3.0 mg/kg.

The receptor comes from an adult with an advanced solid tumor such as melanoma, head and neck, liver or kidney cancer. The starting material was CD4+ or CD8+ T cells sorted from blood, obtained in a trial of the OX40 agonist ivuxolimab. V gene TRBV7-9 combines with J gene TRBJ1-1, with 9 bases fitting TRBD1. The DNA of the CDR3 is TGTGCCAGCAGCTTCGGAGGGACAGGGTCGAACACTGAAGCTTTCTTT. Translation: CASSFGGTGSNTEAFF.